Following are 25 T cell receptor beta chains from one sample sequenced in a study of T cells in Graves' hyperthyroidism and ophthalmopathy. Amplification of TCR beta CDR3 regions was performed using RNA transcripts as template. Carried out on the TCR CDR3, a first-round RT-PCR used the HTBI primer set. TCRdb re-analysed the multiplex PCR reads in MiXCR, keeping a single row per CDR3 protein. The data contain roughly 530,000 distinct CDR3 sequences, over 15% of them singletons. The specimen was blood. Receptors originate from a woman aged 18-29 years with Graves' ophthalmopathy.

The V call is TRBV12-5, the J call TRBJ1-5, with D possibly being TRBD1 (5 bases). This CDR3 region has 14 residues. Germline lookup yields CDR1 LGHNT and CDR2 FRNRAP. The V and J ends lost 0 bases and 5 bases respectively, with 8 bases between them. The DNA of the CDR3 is TGTGCTAGTGGTTTGGTACGGGGGTATCAGCCCCAGCATTTT. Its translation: CASGLVRGYQPQHF.

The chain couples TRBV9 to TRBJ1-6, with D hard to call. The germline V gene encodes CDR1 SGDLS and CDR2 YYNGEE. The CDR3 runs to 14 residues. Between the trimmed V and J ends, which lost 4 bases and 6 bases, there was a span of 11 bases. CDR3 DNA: TGTGCCAGCAGCTCCTCCGAGGCTAATTCACCCCTCCACTTT. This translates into CASSSSEANSPLHF. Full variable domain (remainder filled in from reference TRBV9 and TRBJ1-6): DSGVTQTPKHLITATGQRVTLRCSPRSGDLSVYWYQQSLDQGLQFLIQYYNGEERAKGNILERFSAQQFPDLHSELNLSSLELGDSALYFCASSSSEANSPLHFGNGTRLTVT.

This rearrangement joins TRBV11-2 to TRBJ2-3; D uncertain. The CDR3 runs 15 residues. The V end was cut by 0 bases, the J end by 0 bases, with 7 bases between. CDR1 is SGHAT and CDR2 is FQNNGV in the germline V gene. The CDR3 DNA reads TGTGCCAGCAGCTTAGAATGGGAAAGCACAGATACGCAGTATTTT. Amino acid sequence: CASSLEWESTDTQYF. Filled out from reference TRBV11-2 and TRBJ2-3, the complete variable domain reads EAGVAQSPRYKIIEKRQSVAFWCNPISGHATLYWYQQILGQGPKLLIQFQNNGVVDDSQLPKDRFSAERLKGVDSTLKIQPAKLEDSAVYLCASSLEWESTDTQYFGPGTRLTVL.

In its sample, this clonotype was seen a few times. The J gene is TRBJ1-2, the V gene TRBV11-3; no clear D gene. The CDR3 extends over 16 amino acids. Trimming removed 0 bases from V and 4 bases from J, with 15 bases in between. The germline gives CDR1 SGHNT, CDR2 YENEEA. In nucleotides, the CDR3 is TGTGCCAGCAGCTTAGATCATAGGCCTACGGCCTATGGCTACACCTTC. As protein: CASSLDHRPTAYGYTF.

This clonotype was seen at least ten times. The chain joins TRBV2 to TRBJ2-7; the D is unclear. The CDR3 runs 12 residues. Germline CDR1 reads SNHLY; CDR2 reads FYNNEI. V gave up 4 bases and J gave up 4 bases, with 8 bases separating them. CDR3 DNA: TGTGCCAGCAGTGGGGGTGTATACGAGCAGTACTTC. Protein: CASSGGVYEQYF.

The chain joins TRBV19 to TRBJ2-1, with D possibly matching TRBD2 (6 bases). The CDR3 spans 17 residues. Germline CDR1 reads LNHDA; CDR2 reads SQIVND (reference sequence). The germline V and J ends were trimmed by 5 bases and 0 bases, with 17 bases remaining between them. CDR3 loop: CASSLASAGSSYNEQFF. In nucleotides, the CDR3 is TGTGCCAGTAGTTTGGCGTCGGCGGGGTCCTCCTACAATGAGCAGTTCTTC.

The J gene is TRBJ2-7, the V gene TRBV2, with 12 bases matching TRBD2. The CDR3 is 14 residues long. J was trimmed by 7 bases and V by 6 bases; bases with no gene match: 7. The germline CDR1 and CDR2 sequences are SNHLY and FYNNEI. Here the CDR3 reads CASRITSGRSEQYF. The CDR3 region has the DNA TGTGCCAGCAGGATTACTAGCGGGAGGTCAGAGCAGTACTTC. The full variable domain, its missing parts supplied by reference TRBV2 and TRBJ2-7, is EPEVTQTPSHQVTQMGQEVILRCVPISNHLYFYWYRQILGQKVEFLVSFYNNEISEKSEIFDDQFSVERPDGSNFTLKIRSTKLEDSAMYFCASRITSGRSEQYFGPGTRLTVT.

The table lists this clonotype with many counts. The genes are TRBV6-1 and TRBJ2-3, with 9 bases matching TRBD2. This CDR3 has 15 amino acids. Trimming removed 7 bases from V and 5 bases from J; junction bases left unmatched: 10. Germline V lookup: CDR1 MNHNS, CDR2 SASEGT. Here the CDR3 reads CASTEEGLAVDTQYF. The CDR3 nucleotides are TGTGCCAGCACCGAGGAGGGACTAGCAGTAGATACGCAGTATTTT.

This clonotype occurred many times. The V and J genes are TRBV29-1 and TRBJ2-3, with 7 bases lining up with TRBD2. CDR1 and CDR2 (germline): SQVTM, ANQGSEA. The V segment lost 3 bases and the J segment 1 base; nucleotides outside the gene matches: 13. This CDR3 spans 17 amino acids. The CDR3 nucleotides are TGCAGCGTTGAGTTCGGGGGAGGGGCGATTGGCACAGATACGCAGTATTTT. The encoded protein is CSVEFGGGAIGTDTQYF.

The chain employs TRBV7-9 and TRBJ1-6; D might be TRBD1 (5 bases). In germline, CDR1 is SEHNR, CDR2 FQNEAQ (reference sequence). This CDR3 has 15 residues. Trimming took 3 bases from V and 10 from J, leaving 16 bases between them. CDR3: CASSFVRQGQSPLHF. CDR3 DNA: TGTGCCAGCAGCTTCGTTCGGCAGGGCCAGTCACCCCTCCACTTT.

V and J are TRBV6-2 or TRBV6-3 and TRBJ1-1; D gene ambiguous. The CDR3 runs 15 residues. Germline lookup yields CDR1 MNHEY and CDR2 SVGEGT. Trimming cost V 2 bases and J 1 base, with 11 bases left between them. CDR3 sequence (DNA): TGTGCCAGCAGTTACAACGGGCGTTCGAACACTGAAGCTTTCTTT. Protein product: CASSYNGRSNTEAFF.

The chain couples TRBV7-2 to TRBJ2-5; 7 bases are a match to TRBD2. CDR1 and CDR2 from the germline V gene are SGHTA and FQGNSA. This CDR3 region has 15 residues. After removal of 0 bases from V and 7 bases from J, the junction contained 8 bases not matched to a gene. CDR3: CASSLAPGTGGTQYF. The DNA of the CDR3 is TGTGCCAGCAGCTTAGCGCCGGGGACGGGGGGGACCCAGTACTTC. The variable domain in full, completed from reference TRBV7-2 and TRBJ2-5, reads GAGVSQSPSNKVTEKGKDVELRCDPISGHTALYWYRQSLGQGLEFLIYFQGNSAPDKSGLPSDRFSAERTGGSVSTLTIQRTQQEDSAVYLCASSLAPGTGGTQYFGPGTRLLVL.

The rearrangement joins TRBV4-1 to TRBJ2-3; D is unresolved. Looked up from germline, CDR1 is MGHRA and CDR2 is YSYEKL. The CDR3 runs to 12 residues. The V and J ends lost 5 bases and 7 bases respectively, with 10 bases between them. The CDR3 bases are TGCGCCAGCAGCGCGACGATGAATACGCAGTATTTT. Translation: CASSATMNTQYF.

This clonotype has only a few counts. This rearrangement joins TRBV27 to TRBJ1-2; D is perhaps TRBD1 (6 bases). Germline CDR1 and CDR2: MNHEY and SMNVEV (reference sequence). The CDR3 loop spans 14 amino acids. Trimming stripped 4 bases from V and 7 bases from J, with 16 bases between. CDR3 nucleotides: TGTGCCAGCAGTTCACAGGGTGGCCTGGCTGGCTACACCTTC. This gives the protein CASSSQGGLAGYTF.

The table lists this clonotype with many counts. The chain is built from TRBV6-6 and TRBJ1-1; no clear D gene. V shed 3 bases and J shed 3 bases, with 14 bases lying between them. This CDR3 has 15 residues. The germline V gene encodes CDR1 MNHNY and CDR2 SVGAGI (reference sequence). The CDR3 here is CASSYSGITDTEAFF. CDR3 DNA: TGTGCCAGCAGTTATTCGGGGATTACTGACACTGAAGCTTTCTTT.

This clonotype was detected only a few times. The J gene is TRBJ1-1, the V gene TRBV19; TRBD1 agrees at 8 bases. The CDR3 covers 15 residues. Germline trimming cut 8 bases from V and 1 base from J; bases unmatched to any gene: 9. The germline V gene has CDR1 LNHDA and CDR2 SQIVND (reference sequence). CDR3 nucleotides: TGTGCCAGTTGGGGGGTACAGGGGGGGAACACTGAAGCTTTCTTT. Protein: CASWGVQGGNTEAFF.

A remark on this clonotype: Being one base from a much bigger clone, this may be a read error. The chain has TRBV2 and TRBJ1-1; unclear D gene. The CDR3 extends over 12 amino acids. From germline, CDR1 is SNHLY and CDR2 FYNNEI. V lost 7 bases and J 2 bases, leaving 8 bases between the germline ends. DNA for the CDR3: TGTGCCAGCATCAGGCCCAACACTGAAGCTTTCTTT. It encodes CASIRPNTEAFF.

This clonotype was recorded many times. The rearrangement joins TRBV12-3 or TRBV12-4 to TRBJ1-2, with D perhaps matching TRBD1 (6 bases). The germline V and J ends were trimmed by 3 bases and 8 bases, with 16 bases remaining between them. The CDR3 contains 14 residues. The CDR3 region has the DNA TGTGCCAGCAGTTTTATTGGGGGGGCTCGGGGCTACACCTTC. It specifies CASSFIGGARGYTF.

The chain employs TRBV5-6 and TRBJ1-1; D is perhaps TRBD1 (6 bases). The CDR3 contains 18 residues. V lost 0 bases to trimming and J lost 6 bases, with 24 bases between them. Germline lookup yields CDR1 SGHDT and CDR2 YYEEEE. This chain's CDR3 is CASSLEEGGVTPIPEAFF. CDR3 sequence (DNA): TGTGCCAGCAGCTTGGAGGAGGGGGGGGTAACGCCTATCCCTGAAGCTTTCTTT.

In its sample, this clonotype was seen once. The DNA of the CDR3 is TGTGCCAGCAGGAACCCGGGACAGGGCTCCTACGAGCAGTACTTC. Translated, it gives CASRNPGQGSYEQYF. This sequence joins TRBV6-1 and TRBJ2-7, with TRBD1 matching over 9 bases. The CDR3 runs to 15 residues. The trim removed 6 bases at V and 0 bases at J, leaving 6 bases unmatched. CDR1 and CDR2 from the germline V gene are MNHNS and SASEGT.

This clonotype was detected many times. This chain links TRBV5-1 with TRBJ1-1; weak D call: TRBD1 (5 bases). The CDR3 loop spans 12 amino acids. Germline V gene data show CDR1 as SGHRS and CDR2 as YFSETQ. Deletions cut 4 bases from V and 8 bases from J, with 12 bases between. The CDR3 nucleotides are TGCGCCAGCAGCCCCGGGGGTTTAGAAGCTTTCTTT. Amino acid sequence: CASSPGGLEAFF.

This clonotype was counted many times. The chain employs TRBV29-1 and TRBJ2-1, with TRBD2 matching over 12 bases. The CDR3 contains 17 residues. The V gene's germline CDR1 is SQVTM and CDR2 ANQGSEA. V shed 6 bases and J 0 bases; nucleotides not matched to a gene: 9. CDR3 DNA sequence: TGCAGCGTCAAACCGACTAGCGGGAGAGGCTCCTACAATGAGCAGTTCTTC. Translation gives CSVKPTSGRGSYNEQFF.

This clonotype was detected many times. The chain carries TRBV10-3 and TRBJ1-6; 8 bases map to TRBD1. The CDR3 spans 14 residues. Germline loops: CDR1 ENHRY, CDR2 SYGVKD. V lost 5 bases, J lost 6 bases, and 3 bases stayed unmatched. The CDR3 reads CAISWTGFNSPLHF. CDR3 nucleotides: TGTGCCATCAGTTGGACAGGGTTTAATTCACCCCTCCACTTT.

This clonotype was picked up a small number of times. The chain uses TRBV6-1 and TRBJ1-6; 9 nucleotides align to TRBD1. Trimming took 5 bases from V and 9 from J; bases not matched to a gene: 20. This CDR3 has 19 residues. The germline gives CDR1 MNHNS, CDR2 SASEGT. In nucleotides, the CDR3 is TGTGCCAGCAGTCGTCGCCGGGACAGGGCGGCGGAAGACGGTTCACCCCTCCACTTT. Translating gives CASSRRRDRAAEDGSPLHF.

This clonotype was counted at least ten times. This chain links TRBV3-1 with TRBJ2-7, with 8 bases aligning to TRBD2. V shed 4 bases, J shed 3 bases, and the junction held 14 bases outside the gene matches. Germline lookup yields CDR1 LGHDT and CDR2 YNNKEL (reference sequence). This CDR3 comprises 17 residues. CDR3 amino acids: CASSRSFTSGDIYEQYF. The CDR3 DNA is TGTGCCAGCAGCCGCAGTTTCACTAGCGGAGATATCTACGAGCAGTACTTC.